The entry that follows covers one T cell receptor beta chain sequence. Its antigen remains unidentified. The sample comes from a study of T cell responses to AZD1222 COVID-19 vaccine. The study's findings and limits: Among AZD1222 vaccinees, only five to seven were seropositive at baseline. Females made up more of the donors, who were largely white British, and clonal diversity may have come out too low.

The method was immunoSEQ multiplex PCR; TCRdb's version includes in-frame clones alone and lacks a portion of them. The sample carries about 120,000 clones, roughly 88% recorded once. Germline V gene lookup returns CDR1 LGHNA and CDR2 YNFKEQ. V lost 1 base to trimming and J lost 0 bases; unmatched junction nucleotides: 9. This CDR3 spans 18 amino acids. This sequence joins TRBV4-2 and TRBJ2-7; 10 bases are shared with TRBD2. This TCR derives from an adult in good health. The sample in question was peripheral blood, obtained on day 0 of AZD1222 vaccination. Here the CDR3 DNA reads TGTGCCAGCAGCCAAGGGACTAGCGGAACCTCCAGCTCCTACGAGCAGTACTTC. Translating it yields CASSQGTSGTSSSYEQYF.